The entry that follows covers one T cell receptor (beta chain) sequence. Its antigen remains unknown. 5'RACE primed at constant segments yielded TCR alpha and TCR beta cDNA libraries bearing sample barcodes and UMIs. TCRdb analysed the 5' RACE reads with MiXCR anew, one entry per CDR3 protein. Of roughly 600,000 distinct CDR3 sequences listed, about 20% were seen once; the top ten hold 12%. These data are taken from a study of T-cell memory formation after mild COVID-19. Study context: Largely, the TCR clusters proved donor specific.

Study-wide results and limits: Clones contracting across day 15 to 85 had a balanced CD4/CD8 profile; later expanding clones leaned CD4+. The main location of contracting CD4+ clones was CM and EM, and that of contracting CD8+ clones was EMRA.

Between the trimmed V and J ends, which lost 1 base and 4 bases, there was a span of 9 bases. From germline, CDR1 is SGHTA and CDR2 FQGTGA. This CDR3 has 14 residues. Input material: PBMCs or a T cell subset sorted from them (not recorded which). The receptor's source is an adult woman who had mild COVID-19 (a few samples of this study predate the infection). Cell type and time point are not known. The V gene is TRBV7-3, the J gene TRBJ2-3, with no clear D. The CDR3 DNA reads TGTGCCAGCAGCTTAAAGGTCCAGCCAGATACGCAGTATTTT. Translating gives CASSLKVQPDTQYF. Based on the CDR3 plus reference TRBV7-3 and TRBJ2-3, the full variable domain is GAGVSQTPSNKVTEKGKYVELRCDPISGHTALYWYRQSLGQGPEFLIYFQGTGAADDSGLPNDRFFAVRPEGSVSTLKIQRTERGDSAVYLCASSLKVQPDTQYFGPGTRLTVL.